A single sample is the source of the 5 T cell receptor beta chains below, sequenced in a study of technical replicates of blood from a few donors. Generated by immunoSEQ multiplex PCR, the TCRdb table keeps only in-frame clones and is missing some. The sample includes around 100,000 clones, approximately 95% seen only once; the top ten take roughly 0.33%. Sequences were obtained from T cells isolated from PBMCs. These receptors were obtained from a human donor in good health.

The CDR3 loop reads CASSLALGGITPFF. The CDR3 coding sequence is TGCGCCAGCAGCCTGGCTTTAGGAGGGATCACTCCTTTCTTT. The rearrangement uses TRBV5-1 and TRBJ1-1, with unresolved D. This CDR3 is 14 amino acids long. Germline loops: CDR1 SGHRS, CDR2 YFSETQ. Trimming removed 4 bases from V and 12 bases from J, with 22 bases in between.

The J gene is TRBJ2-3, the V gene TRBV6-4; 15 positions agree with TRBD2. V shed 6 bases and J 5 bases; nucleotides not matched to a gene: 3. The CDR3 totals 15 residues. From germline, CDR1 is MRHNA and CDR2 SNTAGT. The CDR3 DNA reads TGTGCCAGCAGCCGGACTAGCGGGAGGGAAGATACGCAGTATTTT. Residues: CASSRTSGREDTQYF.

This chain joins TRBV15 and TRBJ1-1; D perhaps matches TRBD1 (6 bases). V lost 1 base to trimming and J lost 8 bases, with 14 bases between them. Germline V gene lookup returns CDR1 LNHNV and CDR2 YYDKDF (reference sequence). The length of the CDR3 is 14 residues. CDR3 amino acids: CATSRVKTGAEAFF. The CDR3 DNA sequence: TGTGCCACCAGCAGAGTAAAGACAGGTGCCGAAGCTTTCTTT.

The chain recombines TRBV27 with TRBJ2-6; 10 positions match TRBD2. CDR3 length: 17 amino acids. V was pared by 5 bases and J by 2 bases, with 6 bases of the junction left unmatched. The germline V gene has CDR1 MNHEY and CDR2 SMNVEV (reference sequence). CDR3 in DNA: TGTGCCAGCAGTAGCGGGAGGGCCCACGCTGGGGCCAACGTCCTGACTTTC. Its translation is CASSSGRAHAGANVLTF.

To note about this clone: Sequence at one end of the junction differs from germline and may be a read error. CDR3 in DNA: TGTGCTAGCAGCGTACGTCAGGGGAACACCGGGGAGCTGTTTTTT. The encoded protein is CASSVRQGNTGELFF. This chain uses TRBV7-7 with TRBJ2-2; possible D gene TRBD1, 5 bases. This CDR3 has 15 residues. The germline CDR1 and CDR2 sequences are SSHAT and FNYEAQ (reference sequence).